The 25 T cell receptor beta chains presented below share a single source sample, sequenced in a study of T cells expressing NK-cell markers. No DNA is given; TCRdb re-called the 5' RACE reads and lists each CDR3 protein once. The sample holds approximately 460,000 distinct CDR3 sequences. Input material: blood T cells: a sorted CD56 or NKG2C T cell subset, CD4+ or CD8+ T cells, or bulk PBMC T cells (not recorded which). The receptor set was obtained from a woman aged 18 to 69 in good health.

The rearrangement uses TRBV29-1 and TRBJ1-2; with no DNA, the TCRdb D assignment of TRBD1 cannot be verified. Germline lookup yields CDR1 SQVTM and CDR2 ANQGSEA. The CDR3 extends over 15 amino acids. The CDR3 loop is CSVEEFMGGRYGYTF.

The chain is built from TRBV7-2 and TRBJ2-3; no DNA is available, so the TRBD2 call from TCRdb remains unchecked. The CDR3 is made up of 16 amino acids. CDR1 and CDR2 (germline): SGHTA, FQGNSA. The CDR3 here is CASSRWTSGITDTQYF.

J is TRBJ2-7 and V is TRBV21-1; there is no DNA to check the TCRdb D call of TRBD2. TRBV21-1 is noted as a pseudogene. The CDR3 sequence is 18 residues long. CDR3 in amino acids: CASSIPGLADNRDYEQYF.

V is TRBV7-2 and J is TRBJ2-1; TCRdb indicates TRBD1, and absent DNA this call remains unverified. The CDR3 is 15 residues long. The germline V gene has CDR1 SGHTA and CDR2 FQGNSA. The CDR3 sequence: CASSSQGKVGNEQFF.

The chain is built from TRBV5-1 and TRBJ1-4; TCRdb calls TRBD1, which cannot be checked without DNA. This CDR3 spans 17 amino acids. Per the germline V gene, CDR1 is SGHRS and CDR2 is YFSETQ. The CDR3 loop is CASSRFRDRSPNEKLFF. Supplemented by reference TRBV5-1 and TRBJ1-4, the full variable domain reads KAGVTQTPRYLIKTRGQQVTLSCSPISGHRSVSWYQQTPGQGLQFLFEYFSETQRNKGNFPGRFSGRQFSNSRSEMNVSTLELGDSALYLCASSRFRDRSPNEKLFFGSGTQLSVL.

The chain has TRBV11-2 and TRBJ2-5; checking the TCRdb D call of TRBD2 is not possible without DNA. Germline CDR1 reads SGHAT; CDR2 reads FQNNGV. The CDR3 is 16 amino acids. The CDR3: CASSLGSGTRKETQYF.

This chain joins TRBV5-1 and TRBJ2-1; without DNA, the TCRdb call of TRBD2 cannot be checked. The CDR3 is 19 amino acids. The germline gives CDR1 SGHRS, CDR2 YFSETQ. The CDR3 reads CASSSGLAGGPFSYNEQFF.

The chain combines TRBV5-6 with TRBJ1-2. The CDR3 spans 14 residues. The V gene's germline CDR1 is SGHDT and CDR2 YYEEEE. The CDR3 spells CASSWDRGNYGYTF.

V is TRBV3-1 and J is TRBJ1-1. Germline CDR1 is LGHDT and CDR2 is YNNKEL (reference sequence). The CDR3 has 11 residues. CDR3 sequence reads: CASSQAGPAFF.

The V and J genes are TRBV7-2 and TRBJ2-7. The CDR3 extends over 15 amino acids. Germline V lookup: CDR1 SGHTA, CDR2 FQGNSA. CDR3: CASSLFWGSSYEQYF.

The chain carries TRBV12-3 or TRBV12-4 and TRBJ2-1; TCRdb designates TRBD1, a call that cannot be tested without DNA. This CDR3 has 16 residues. CDR3 sequence reads: CASSSYALGAQNEQFF.

V is TRBV5-1 and J is TRBJ2-1; there is no DNA to check the TCRdb D call of TRBD2. The germline V gene has CDR1 SGHRS and CDR2 YFSETQ. This CDR3 is 15 amino acids long. CDR3 sequence reads: CASSSGLAGYNEQFF.

The genes are TRBV9 and TRBJ2-5. CDR3 size: 13 residues. Germline values: CDR1 SGDLS, CDR2 YYNGEE. The CDR3 is CASSVGLKETQYF.

This chain joins TRBV7-2 and TRBJ2-7; there is no DNA to check the TCRdb D call of TRBD2. The germline V gene has CDR1 SGHTA and CDR2 FQGNSA. The CDR3 length is 14 residues. CDR3 protein: CASSRRESSYEQYF.

The gene calls are TRBV7-9 and TRBJ1-1; TCRdb reports TRBD1, a call that lacks DNA to check it against. The CDR3 is 15 residues long. Germline CDR1 is SEHNR and CDR2 is FQNEAQ (reference sequence). CDR3 loop: CASSLAPRANTEAFF. The full variable domain, its missing parts supplied by reference TRBV7-9 and TRBJ1-1, is DTGVSQNPRHKITKRGQNVTFRCDPISEHNRLYWYRQTLGQGPEFLTYFQNEAQLEKSRLLSDRFSAERPKGSFSTLEIQRTEQGDSAMYLCASSLAPRANTEAFFGQGTRLTVV.

This chain links TRBV7-2 with TRBJ2-3; the D gene TCRdb calls, TRBD2, cannot be checked with no DNA. Germline CDR1 and CDR2: SGHTA and FQGNSA. The CDR3 runs to 15 residues. The CDR3 loop reads CASSSPGLRTDTQYF.

J is TRBJ2-1 and V is TRBV12-3 or TRBV12-4; TCRdb calls TRBD2, which cannot be checked without DNA. This CDR3 is 17 amino acids long. CDR3 residues: CASSQVLGSGSYNEQFF.

J is TRBJ2-5 and V is TRBV24-1; TCRdb's D call of TRBD2 is untestable without DNA. The CDR3 totals 16 residues. Germline CDR1 is KGHDR and CDR2 is SFDVKD. The CDR3 sequence is CATSDRRLAFPETQYF.

The rearrangement joins TRBV5-1 to TRBJ2-2. Germline CDR1 and CDR2: SGHRS and YFSETQ. This CDR3 comprises 13 residues. CDR3 sequence reads: CASSNYSHGELFF.

This chain connects TRBV7-3 to TRBJ2-3; checking the TCRdb D call of TRBD1 is not possible without DNA. Germline lookup yields CDR1 SGHTA and CDR2 FQGTGA. This CDR3 comprises 16 residues. CDR3 amino acids: CASNLGQGRRTDTQYF.

CDR3 protein: CSVGRPSGELFF. The rearrangement joins TRBV29-1 to TRBJ2-2. This CDR3 has 12 residues. CDR1 SQVTM and CDR2 ANQGSEA come from the germline V gene.

J is TRBJ2-5 and V is TRBV14; without DNA, the TCRdb call of TRBD2 cannot be checked. The germline V gene encodes CDR1 SGHDN and CDR2 FVKESK. The CDR3 spans 18 residues. The CDR3 sequence: CASRKPPWVAGETRAQYF.

This chain joins TRBV3-1 and TRBJ1-1; the D gene TCRdb calls, TRBD1, cannot be checked with no DNA. CDR1 and CDR2 (germline): LGHDT, YNNKEL (reference sequence). The CDR3 sequence is 14 residues long. CDR3 protein: CASSQTGRNTEAFF.

The J gene is TRBJ2-3, the V gene TRBV6-1; TCRdb calls TRBD2, which cannot be checked without DNA. Germline assignment: CDR1 MNHNS and CDR2 SASEGT. This CDR3 is 13 amino acids long. CDR3 sequence reads: CASSEGSGDTQYF.

The V call is TRBV7-2, the J call TRBJ2-1; TCRdb names TRBD2, which stays unverified in the absence of DNA. Germline values: CDR1 SGHTA, CDR2 FQGNSA. The CDR3 contains 16 residues. Here the CDR3 reads CASSDVAGYPYNEQFF.